These T cell receptor beta chains were read from a single sample in a study of T cells in Graves' hyperthyroidism and ophthalmopathy. TCRdb re-called the multiplex PCR reads with MiXCR, one entry per CDR3 protein. The table lists some 440,000 distinct CDR3 sequences, roughly 14% of them singletons. Specimen: blood. The receptors shown here come from a woman between 18 and 29 years old with Graves' hyperthyroidism. Both conserved end residues are part of each CDR3. A D gene is named only where the DNA matches it firmly. Size tells how often a clone was seen (once, few, many) or the class of an expanded clone, and some rows leave it out.

j_call d_call v_call clone_size cdr3_nt cdr3_aa
TRBJ2-7 NA TRBV28 many TGTGCCAGCAGTTTAGGACCTGAATACGAGCAGTACTTC CASSLGPEYEQYF
TRBJ1-2 TRBD1 TRBV6-1 few TGTGCCAGCAGTTCAGACAGGGTCCGTGTAGGCTATGGCTACACCTTC CASSSDRVRVGYGYTF
TRBJ2-3 TRBD1 TRBV24-1 many TGTGCCACCAGTGCCCCGACAGGGGTCCCCGGAGATACGCAGTATTTT CATSAPTGVPGDTQYF
TRBJ2-1 NA TRBV20-1 NA TGCAGTGCTAGAGTGCCGGGACTCCCCCTTCTCGAGCAGTTCTTC CSARVPGLPLLEQFF
TRBJ2-1 TRBD2 TRBV4-1 few TGCGCCAGCAGCCAACCTGGACTAGCGGGCGATGAGCAGTTCTTC CASSQPGLAGDEQFF
TRBJ1-2 NA TRBV18 many TGTGCCAGCTCACCGGGGTCAGCCTATGGCTACACCTTC CASSPGSAYGYTF
TRBJ2-5 TRBD2 TRBV20-1 many TGCAGTGCTAAAGGGGCTGGGACTAGCGTACAAGAGACCCAGTACTTC CSAKGAGTSVQETQYF
TRBJ2-2 NA TRBV19 NA TGTGCCAGTAGTCTCAGTTTATGGGGGTTGAACACCGGGGAGCTGTTTTTT CASSLSLWGLNTGELFF
TRBJ1-2 NA TRBV27 many TGTGCCAGCAGTCCTTTTCTAACAGGGACGAGCTATGGCTACACCTTC CASSPFLTGTSYGYTF
TRBJ1-2 NA TRBV6-1 many TGTGCCAGCAATTTCGTGGCAGGGATGGACTATGGCTACACCTTC CASNFVAGMDYGYTF
TRBJ1-5 NA TRBV27 few TGTGCCAGCAGTTTCGGGTACGATCAGCCCCAGCATTTT CASSFGYDQPQHF
TRBJ2-7 NA TRBV28 many TGTGCCAGCAGTTTAACCCGGGCCGGCTCCTACGAGCAGTACTTC CASSLTRAGSYEQYF
TRBJ2-2 NA TRBV20-1 many TGCAGTGCTAGTATGTTGATGAACACCGGGGAGCTGTTTTTT CSASMLMNTGELFF
TRBJ1-6 NA TRBV28 many TGTGCCAGCACCCTTGGGGGGCCTCCTCTCTCACCCCTCCACTTT CASTLGGPPLSPLHF
TRBJ2-7 TRBD2 TRBV10-3 NA TGTGCCATCAAAGCGGGAACTACCTACGAGCAGTACTTC CAIKAGTTYEQYF
TRBJ1-1 NA TRBV5-1 many TGCGCCAGCAGCAACCCCAAGAACACTGAAGCTTTCTTT CASSNPKNTEAFF
TRBJ2-7 NA TRBV9 few TGTGCCAGCAGCGTATCCCAGGGACGTTCTTTCGACGAGCAGTACTTC CASSVSQGRSFDEQYF
TRBJ2-1 NA TRBV7-6 NA TGTGCCAGCAGCCGGGACTCAAATAAACCCTCCTACAATGAGCAGTTCTTC CASSRDSNKPSYNEQFF
TRBJ2-7 TRBD1 TRBV11-2 many TGTGCCAGCAGCTCGATCAGGGGACAGGGGGCCTACGAGCAGTACTTC CASSSIRGQGAYEQYF
TRBJ1-1 NA TRBV5-1 many TGCGCCAGCAGCTTCCGACAGCAGAACACTGAAGCTTTCTTT CASSFRQQNTEAFF
TRBJ1-3 NA TRBV7-2 NA TGTGCCAGCAGCTTAGAGCCGGGGCTACGCGTTGGAAACACCATATATTTT CASSLEPGLRVGNTIYF
TRBJ1-2 TRBD1 TRBV6-1 few TGTGCCAGCAGTGCAACGTCGACAGGGAAAGGATATGGCTACACCTTC CASSATSTGKGYGYTF
TRBJ1-2 NA TRBV15 NA TGTGCCACCAGCATGAGTGGAAGGCCTAACTATGGCTACACCTTC CATSMSGRPNYGYTF
TRBJ2-2 NA TRBV5-6 NA TGTGCCAGCAGCTTTCTCGTCACCGGGGAGCTGTTTTTT CASSFLVTGELFF
TRBJ2-2 TRBD2 TRBV20-1 NA TGCAGTGCCGTACAGGGCGGGGGGGACACCGGGGAGCTGTTTTTT CSAVQGGGDTGELFF
TRBJ1-3 NA TRBV2 many TGTGCCAGCAGTGTCGAGGGGCCCTCTGGAAACACCATATATTTT CASSVEGPSGNTIYF
TRBJ1-1 NA TRBV7-6 many TGCGCCAGCAGCTCCGGAGGACAGAACACTGAAGCTTTCTTT CASSSGGQNTEAFF
TRBJ2-7 NA TRBV7-9 many TGTGCCAGCGACCCCGAGCGGTTGAGCTCCTACGAGCAGTACTTC CASDPERLSSYEQYF
TRBJ2-7 NA TRBV10-3 NA TGTGCCATCAGTGAGTTGTCCTACGAGCAGTACTTC CAISELSYEQYF
TRBJ1-2 TRBD1 TRBV12-3/TRBV12-4 many TGTGCCAGCAGCCCAGATAACAGGGGCTATGGCTACACCTTC CASSPDNRGYGYTF
TRBJ2-1 NA TRBV4-2 NA TGTGCCAGCAGCCAAGATACGGGGGCCAACTACAATGAGCAGTTCTTC CASSQDTGANYNEQFF
TRBJ2-1 NA TRBV4-1 few TGCGCCAGCGGATTGGGGGCCGGTGAGCAGTTCTTC CASGLGAGEQFF
TRBJ1-2 NA TRBV5-1 many TGCGCCAGCAGCTTAGACAGGAACTATGGCTACACCTTC CASSLDRNYGYTF
TRBJ2-1 TRBD2 TRBV7-2 NA TGTGCCAGCAGCTACGCGGGACTAGCGGTTTACAATGAGCAGTTCTTC CASSYAGLAVYNEQFF
TRBJ1-5 NA TRBV6-1 NA TGTGCCAGCAGGAAAGGGGATCAGCCCCAGCATTTT CASRKGDQPQHF
TRBJ2-1 TRBD2 TRBV11-2 NA TGTGCCAGCAGCTTACCCCCCGGCGCGGGAGTGGGGGAGCAGTTCTTC CASSLPPGAGVGEQFF
TRBJ2-2 NA TRBV4-1 NA TGCGCCAGCAGCCAGCTTGATGCCGGGGAGCTGTTTTTT CASSQLDAGELFF
TRBJ2-5 TRBD2 TRBV7-6 many TGTGCCAGCAGCATAGCCGGGACTAGCGACGCATTCCAAGAGACCCAGTACTTC CASSIAGTSDAFQETQYF
TRBJ1-6 TRBD1 TRBV27 NA TGTGCCAGCAGTCCCCTGACAGGGGGGAATTCACCCCTCCACTTT CASSPLTGGNSPLHF
TRBJ2-1 NA TRBV12-3/TRBV12-4 NA TGTGCCAGCAGTTTATTGAGGGTCCACGCTGAGCAGTTCTTC CASSLLRVHAEQFF
TRBJ2-7 TRBD2 TRBV4-1 NA TGCGCCAGCAGGTCAAACAAGGGACTAGCGGGGGCGGTCTACGAGCAGTACTTC CASRSNKGLAGAVYEQYF
TRBJ2-7 NA TRBV10-3 many TGTGCCATCAGTGATGGCGGCAAACCCTACGAGCAGTACTTC CAISDGGKPYEQYF
TRBJ2-7 TRBD1 TRBV20-1 NA TGCAGTGCTGGAAGCCGGGACAGGGCCTACGAGCAGTACTTC CSAGSRDRAYEQYF
TRBJ2-3 TRBD1 TRBV7-8 many TGTGCCAGCAGCAAACGACAGGGGTGGGTCACAGATACGCAGTATTTT CASSKRQGWVTDTQYF
TRBJ2-3 TRBD2 TRBV18 NA TGTGCCAGCTCACTCCTGACTAGCGGGACTTCCAAAGGCCGCACAGATACGCAGTATTTT CASSLLTSGTSKGRTDTQYF
TRBJ2-5 NA TRBV20-1 many TGCAGTGCCGCGCCTCCCTCGAAGGGGGAGACCCAGTACTTC CSAAPPSKGETQYF
TRBJ1-5 NA TRBV7-2 many TGTGCCAGCAGCTTAGTTGGGGGCCAAAGCAATCAGCCCCAGCATTTT CASSLVGGQSNQPQHF
TRBJ2-5 NA TRBV4-1 few TGCGCCAGCAGCTCGCGGGGTCAGGGTTGGCAAGAGACCCAGTACTTC CASSSRGQGWQETQYF
TRBJ2-1 TRBD2 TRBV29-1 many TGCAGCGTATGTCTAGAAAGCGGGGGACGATACAATGAGCAGTTCTTC CSVCLESGGRYNEQFF
TRBJ2-3 NA TRBV9 many TGTGCCAGCAGCCCACAGGTTCAGCGAGTATCGGATACGCAGTATTTT CASSPQVQRVSDTQYF
TRBJ2-2 NA TRBV6-2/TRBV6-3 NA TGTGCCAGCATTTTGCAGGGGAACACCGGGGAGCTGTTTTTT CASILQGNTGELFF
TRBJ1-1 NA TRBV10-3 few TGTGCCATCAGTGGGGGATCGGGGAACACTGAAGCTTTCTTT CAISGGSGNTEAFF
TRBJ2-3 NA TRBV7-9 many TGTGCCAGCAGCTTACAGGGATTTACAGATACGCAGTATTTT CASSLQGFTDTQYF